This T cell receptor beta chain was identified during a study of CD8 T cells in Susac syndrome. Sequencing of TCR beta drew on CD8+ and CD4+ T cells from blood. Each multiple sclerosis control was a treatment-naive patient with relapsing-remitting disease that was either stable or active. An amount of RNA that ranged from roughly 0.45 to 1 ug was reverse transcribed with random hexamers. Multiplex PCR with immunoSEQ amplified the TCR beta CDR3 across 54 Vbeta and 13 Jbeta. TCRdb reprocessed the immunoSEQ multiplex PCR reads via MiXCR and lists one record per CDR3 protein. The sample consists of 150,000 to 200,000 distinct CDR3 sequences, roughly 92% of them appearing once. V lost 6 bases and J lost 5, with 15 bases in between. Germline-derived CDR1 and CDR2 are KGHDR and SFDVKD. This CDR3 region has 14 residues.

This sequence joins TRBV24-1 and TRBJ1-2, with TRBD1 as a possible D gene (5 bases). The sequence was collected from a human donor with multiple sclerosis. The source material was CD4+ T cells from PBMCs. The CDR3 nucleotides are TGTGCCACCAGTTCGAAGGGACGGTTTTATGGCTACACCTTC. This translates into CATSSKGRFYGYTF.